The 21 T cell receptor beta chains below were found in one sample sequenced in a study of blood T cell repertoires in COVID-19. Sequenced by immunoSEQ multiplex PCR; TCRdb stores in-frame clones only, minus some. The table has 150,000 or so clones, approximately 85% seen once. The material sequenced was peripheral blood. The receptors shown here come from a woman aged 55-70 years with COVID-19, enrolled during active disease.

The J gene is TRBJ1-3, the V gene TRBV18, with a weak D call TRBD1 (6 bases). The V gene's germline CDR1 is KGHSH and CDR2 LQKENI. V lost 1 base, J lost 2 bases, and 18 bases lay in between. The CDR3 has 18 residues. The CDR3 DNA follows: TGTGCCAGCTCACCACTATTAACCCAGGGGCTTGCTGGAAACACCATATATTTT. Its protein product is CASSPLLTQGLAGNTIYF.

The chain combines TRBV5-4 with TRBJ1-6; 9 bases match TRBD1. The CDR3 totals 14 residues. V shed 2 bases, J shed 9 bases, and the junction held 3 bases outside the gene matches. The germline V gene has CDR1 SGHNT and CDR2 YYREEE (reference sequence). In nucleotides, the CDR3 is TGTGCCAGCAGCTTAGACAGGGGGGGTTCACCCCTCCACTTT. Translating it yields CASSLDRGGSPLHF.

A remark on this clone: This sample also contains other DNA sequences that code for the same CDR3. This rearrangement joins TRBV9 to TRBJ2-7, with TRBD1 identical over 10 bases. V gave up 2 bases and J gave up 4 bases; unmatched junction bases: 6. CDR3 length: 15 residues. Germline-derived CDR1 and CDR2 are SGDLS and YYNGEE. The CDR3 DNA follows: TGTGCCAGCAGCGTCTCCGGGACAGGGGTATACGAGCAGTACTTC. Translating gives CASSVSGTGVYEQYF.

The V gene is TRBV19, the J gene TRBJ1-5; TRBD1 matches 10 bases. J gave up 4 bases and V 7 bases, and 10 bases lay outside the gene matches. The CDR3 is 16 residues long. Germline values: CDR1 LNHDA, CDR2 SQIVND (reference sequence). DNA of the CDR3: TGTGCCAGTACGGCGACAGGGGGCCATCTTAATCAGCCCCAGCATTTT. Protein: CASTATGGHLNQPQHF.

The CDR3 loop is CATSDPKDTRSYNEQFF. For the CDR3, the DNA is TGTGCCACCAGTGACCCGAAGGACACCCGCTCCTACAATGAGCAGTTCTTC. V usage is TRBV24-1 and J usage is TRBJ2-1, with a tentative D call TRBD1 (5 bases). The V gene's germline CDR1 is KGHDR and CDR2 SFDVKD. V was clipped by 4 bases and J by 0 bases, with 15 bases between them. This CDR3 contains 17 residues.

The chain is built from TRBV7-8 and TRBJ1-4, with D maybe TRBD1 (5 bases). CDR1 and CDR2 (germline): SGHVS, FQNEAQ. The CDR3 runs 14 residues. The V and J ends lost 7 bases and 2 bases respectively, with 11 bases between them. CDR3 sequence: CASNPGGTNEKLFF. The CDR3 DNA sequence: TGTGCCAGCAACCCGGGGGGGACTAATGAAAAACTGTTTTTT.

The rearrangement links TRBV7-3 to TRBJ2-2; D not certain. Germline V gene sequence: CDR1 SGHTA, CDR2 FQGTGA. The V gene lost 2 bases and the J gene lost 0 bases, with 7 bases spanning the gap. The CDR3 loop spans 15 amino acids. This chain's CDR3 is CASSLQDSNTGELFF. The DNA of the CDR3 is TGTGCCAGCAGCTTACAGGATTCGAACACCGGGGAGCTGTTTTTT.

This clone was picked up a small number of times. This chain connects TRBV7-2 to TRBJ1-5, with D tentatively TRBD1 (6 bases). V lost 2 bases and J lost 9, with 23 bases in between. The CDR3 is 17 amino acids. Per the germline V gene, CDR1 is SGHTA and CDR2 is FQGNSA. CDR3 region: CASSLNSGGGGSGPQHF. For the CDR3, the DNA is TGTGCCAGCAGCTTAAACTCGGGAGGGGGAGGAAGTGGGCCCCAGCATTTT.

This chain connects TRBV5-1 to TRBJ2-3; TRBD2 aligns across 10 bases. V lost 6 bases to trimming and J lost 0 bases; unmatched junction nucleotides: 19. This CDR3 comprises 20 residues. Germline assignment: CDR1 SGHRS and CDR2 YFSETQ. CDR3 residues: CASTNQTSGSYWSSTDTQYF. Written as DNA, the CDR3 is TGCGCCAGCACCAATCAGACTAGCGGGTCCTACTGGAGTAGCACAGATACGCAGTATTTT.

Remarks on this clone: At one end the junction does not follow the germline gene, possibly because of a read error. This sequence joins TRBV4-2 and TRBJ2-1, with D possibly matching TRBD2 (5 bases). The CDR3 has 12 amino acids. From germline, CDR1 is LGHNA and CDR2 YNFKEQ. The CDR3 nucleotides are TGTGCCAGCAGCCAATCCGGGCGGGCGCCAATCTTC. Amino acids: CASSQSGRAPIF.

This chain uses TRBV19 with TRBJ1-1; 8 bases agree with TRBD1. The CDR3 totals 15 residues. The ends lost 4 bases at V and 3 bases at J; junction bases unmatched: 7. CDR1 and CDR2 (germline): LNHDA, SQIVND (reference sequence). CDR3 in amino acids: CASSTTGGIYTEAFF. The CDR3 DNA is TGTGCCAGTAGTACCACAGGGGGTATTTACACTGAAGCTTTCTTT.

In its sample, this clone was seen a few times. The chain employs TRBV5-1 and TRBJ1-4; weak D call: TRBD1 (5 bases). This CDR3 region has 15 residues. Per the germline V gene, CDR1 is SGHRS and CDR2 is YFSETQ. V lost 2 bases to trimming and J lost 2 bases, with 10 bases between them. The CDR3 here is CASSLAGSTNEKLFF. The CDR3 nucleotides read TGCGCCAGCAGCTTAGCAGGGTCGACTAATGAAAAACTGTTTTTT. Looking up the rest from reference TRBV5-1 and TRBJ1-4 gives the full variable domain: KAGVTQTPRYLIKTRGQQVTLSCSPISGHRSVSWYQQTPGQGLQFLFEYFSETQRNKGNFPGRFSGRQFSNSRSEMNVSTLELGDSALYLCASSLAGSTNEKLFFGSGTQLSVL.

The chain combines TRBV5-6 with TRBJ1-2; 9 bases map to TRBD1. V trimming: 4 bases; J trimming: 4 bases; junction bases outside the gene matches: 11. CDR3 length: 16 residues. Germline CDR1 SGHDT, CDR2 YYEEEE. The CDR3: CASSDSGTGGFYGYTF. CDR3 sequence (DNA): TGTGCCAGCAGCGACAGCGGAACAGGGGGCTTCTATGGCTACACCTTC.

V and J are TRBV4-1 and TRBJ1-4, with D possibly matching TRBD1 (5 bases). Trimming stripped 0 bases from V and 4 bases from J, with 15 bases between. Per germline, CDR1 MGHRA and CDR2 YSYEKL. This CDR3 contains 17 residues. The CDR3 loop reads CASSQDQGGTSNEKLFF. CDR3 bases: TGCGCCAGCAGCCAAGATCAGGGCGGCACCAGTAATGAAAAACTGTTTTTT.

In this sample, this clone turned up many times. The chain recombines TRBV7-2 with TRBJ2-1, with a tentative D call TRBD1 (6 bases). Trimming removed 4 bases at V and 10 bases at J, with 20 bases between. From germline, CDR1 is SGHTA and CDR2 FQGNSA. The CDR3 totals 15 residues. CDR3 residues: CASSYRDKGLGEQFF. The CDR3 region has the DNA TGTGCCAGCAGCTACCGGGACAAGGGTCTTGGGGAGCAGTTCTTC.

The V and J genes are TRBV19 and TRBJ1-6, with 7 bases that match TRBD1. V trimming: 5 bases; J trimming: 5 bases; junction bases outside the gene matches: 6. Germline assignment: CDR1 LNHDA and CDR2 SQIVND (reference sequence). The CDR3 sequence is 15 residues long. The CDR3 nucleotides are TGTGCCAGTAGTGGGGGGACAGCCGATAATTCACCCCTCCACTTT. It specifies CASSGGTADNSPLHF.

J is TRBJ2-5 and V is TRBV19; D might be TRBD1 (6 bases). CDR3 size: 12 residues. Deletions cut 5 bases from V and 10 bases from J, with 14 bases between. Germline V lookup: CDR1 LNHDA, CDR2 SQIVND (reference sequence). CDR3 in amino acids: CASSLTGFDQYF. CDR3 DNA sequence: TGTGCCAGTAGTTTAACAGGGTTCGACCAGTACTTC.

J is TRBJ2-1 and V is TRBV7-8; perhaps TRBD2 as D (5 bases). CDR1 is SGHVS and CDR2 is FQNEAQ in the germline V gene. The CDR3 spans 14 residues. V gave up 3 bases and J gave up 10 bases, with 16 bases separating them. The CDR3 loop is CASSFGLVRQEQFF. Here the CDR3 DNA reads TGTGCCAGCAGCTTTGGACTCGTGAGGCAAGAGCAGTTCTTC.

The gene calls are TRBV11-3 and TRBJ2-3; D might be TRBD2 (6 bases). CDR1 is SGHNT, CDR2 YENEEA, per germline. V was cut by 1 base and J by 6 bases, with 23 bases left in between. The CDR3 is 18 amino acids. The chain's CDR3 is CASSLGGSAGSRLDTQYF. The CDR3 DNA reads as TGTGCCAGCAGCTTAGGGGGCTCTGCGGGGAGCCGGTTGGATACGCAGTATTTT.

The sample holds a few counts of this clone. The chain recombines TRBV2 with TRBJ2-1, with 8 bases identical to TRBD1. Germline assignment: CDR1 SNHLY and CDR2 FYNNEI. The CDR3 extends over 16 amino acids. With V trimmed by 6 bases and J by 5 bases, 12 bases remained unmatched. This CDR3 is CASRPGTGSVNNEQFF. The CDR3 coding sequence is TGTGCCAGCAGACCTGGGACAGGATCCGTCAACAATGAGCAGTTCTTC.

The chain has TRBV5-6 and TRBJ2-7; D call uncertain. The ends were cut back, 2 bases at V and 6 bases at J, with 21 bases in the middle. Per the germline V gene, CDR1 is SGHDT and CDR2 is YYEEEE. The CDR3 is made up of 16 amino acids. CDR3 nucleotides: TGTGCCAGCAGCTTAAGTTCGTCTAGACTGCTCACCGAGCAGTACTTC. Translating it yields CASSLSSSRLLTEQYF.